These 8 T cell receptor beta chains originate from one sample sequenced in a study of cytomegalovirus exposure and HLA in healthy donors (TCRdb year 2017). Receptor amplification or capture employed the immunoSEQ multiplex PCR assay. A mixture of 60 forward primers for TCR Vbeta segments and 13 reverse primers for TCR Jbeta segments was used in the multiplex PCR. In TCRdb, the immuneACCESS table is reduced to in-frame sequences with V and J assigned. These tables do not hold every clone; where another copy was compared, an unresolved V gene accounts for under half, and the others remain unexplained. Within this sample are roughly 100,000 clones, with 60% to 85% of them counted one time only. 5.6% of the sample is held by the ten biggest clonotypes. The sequenced sample was PBMCs. These receptors were collected from a male donor in good health and CMV-seronegative.

The J gene is TRBJ2-5, the V gene TRBV29-1; the match to TRBD1 covers 7 bases. The last part of the DNA fits TRBJ2-7 better; the J call may be wrong. Germline V gene lookup returns CDR1 SQVTM and CDR2 ANQGSEA. The CDR3 consists of 13 residues. The CDR3 nucleotides read TGCAGCGTTGTGGCAGGGGGAATCTACGAGCAGTACTTC. Amino acids: CSVVAGGIYEQYF.

The rearrangement uses TRBV5-1 and TRBJ2-7; D is possibly TRBD1 (5 bases). CDR1 and CDR2 from the germline V gene are SGHRS and YFSETQ. The CDR3 runs 12 residues. Deletions cut 1 base from V and 5 bases from J, with 7 bases between. This CDR3 reads CASSLQGNEQYF. CDR3 DNA: TGCGCCAGCAGCTTGCAGGGCAACGAGCAGTACTTC. The variable domain in full, completed from reference TRBV5-1 and TRBJ2-7, reads KAGVTQTPRYLIKTRGQQVTLSCSPISGHRSVSWYQQTPGQGLQFLFEYFSETQRNKGNFPGRFSGRQFSNSRSEMNVSTLELGDSALYLCASSLQGNEQYFGPGTRLTVT.

The V and J genes are TRBV28 and TRBJ2-1; unclear D gene. The length of the CDR3 is 11 residues. V was cut by 7 bases and J by 7 bases, with 8 bases left in between. Germline loops: CDR1 MDHEN, CDR2 SYDVKM. The CDR3 loop reads CASTSVNEQFF. CDR3 nucleotide sequence: TGTGCCAGCACCTCCGTGAATGAGCAGTTCTTC.

This clone was seen only a few times. The V and J genes are TRBV5-1 and TRBJ1-4; the D gene is possibly TRBD1 (5 bases). The CDR3 spans 14 residues. V was cut by 2 bases and J by 7 bases, with 12 bases left in between. Germline CDR1 SGHRS, CDR2 YFSETQ. The CDR3 here is CASSFGGSGEKLFF. The DNA of the CDR3 is TGCGCCAGCAGCTTCGGGGGGTCGGGTGAAAAACTGTTTTTT.

The chain carries TRBV4-1 and TRBJ1-2; D is perhaps TRBD1 (5 bases). Trimming took off 1 base at V and 4 bases at J, with 7 bases between the two ends. This CDR3 spans 13 amino acids. The germline gives CDR1 MGHRA, CDR2 YSYEKL. The CDR3 region has the DNA TGCGCCAGCAGCCAAGCCCAGGGCTATGGCTACACCTTC. Its protein is CASSQAQGYGYTF.

This clone has just a few counts. The CDR3 reads CASSRMRGGWTEAFF. CDR3 bases: TGTGCCAGCAGCAGGATGAGGGGAGGATGGACTGAAGCTTTCTTT. The chain has TRBV5-6 and TRBJ1-1; D is perhaps TRBD1 (5 bases). V was cut by 4 bases and J by 5 bases, with 18 bases left in between. This CDR3 has 15 amino acids. Germline values: CDR1 SGHDT, CDR2 YYEEEE.

The V call is TRBV9, the J call TRBJ2-5; 7 bases agree with TRBD1. V lost 3 bases, J lost 2 bases, and 10 bases stayed unmatched. Germline V CDR1 and CDR2: SGDLS, YYNGEE. CDR3 size: 16 residues. The CDR3 loop reads CASSAKLQGWQETQYF. CDR3 DNA: TGTGCCAGCAGCGCGAAGCTACAGGGGTGGCAAGAGACCCAGTACTTC.

In nucleotides, the CDR3 is TGTGCCAGCAGCTTATCGGGACAGGGCTACGAGCAGTACTTC. Translating it yields CASSLSGQGYEQYF. The J gene is TRBJ2-7, the V gene TRBV7-3; 9 positions match TRBD1. After removal of 2 bases from V and 3 bases from J, the junction contained 2 bases not matched to a gene. CDR1 is SGHTA, CDR2 FQGTGA, per germline. CDR3 length equals 14 residues.